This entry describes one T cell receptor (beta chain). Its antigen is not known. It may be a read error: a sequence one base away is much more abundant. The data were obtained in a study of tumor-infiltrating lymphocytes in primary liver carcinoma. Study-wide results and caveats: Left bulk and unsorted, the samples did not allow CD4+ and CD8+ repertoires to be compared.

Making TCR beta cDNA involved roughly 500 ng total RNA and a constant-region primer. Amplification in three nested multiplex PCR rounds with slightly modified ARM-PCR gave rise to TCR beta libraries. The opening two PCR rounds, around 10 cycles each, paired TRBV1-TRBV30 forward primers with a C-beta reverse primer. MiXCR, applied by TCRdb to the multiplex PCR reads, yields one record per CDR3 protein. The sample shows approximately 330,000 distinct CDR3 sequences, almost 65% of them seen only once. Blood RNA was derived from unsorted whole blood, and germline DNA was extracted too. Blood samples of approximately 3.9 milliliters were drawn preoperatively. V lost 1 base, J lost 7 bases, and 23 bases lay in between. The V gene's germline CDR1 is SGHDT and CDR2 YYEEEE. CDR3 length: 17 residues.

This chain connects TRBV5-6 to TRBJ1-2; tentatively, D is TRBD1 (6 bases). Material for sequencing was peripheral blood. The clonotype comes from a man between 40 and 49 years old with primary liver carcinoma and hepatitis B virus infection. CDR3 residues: CASSLRTDWGRKIGYTF. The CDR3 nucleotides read TGTGCCAGCAGCTTGCGGACAGATTGGGGCAGAAAAATTGGCTACACCTTC.